The present T cell receptor (beta chain) was sequenced within a study of T cell responses to AZD1222 COVID-19 vaccine (dated by TCRdb to the early 2020s). Study-level background: Because spike-specific TCR depth and breadth did not differ between the two schedules, AZD1222 recipients who got a second dose at roughly 4 weeks were pooled with those who got a second dose at roughly 12 weeks. TCR sequencing covered more than 230 trial participants: 200 to 220 given two doses of AZD1222 and 26 given two doses of MenACWY control vaccine. Trial participants were enrolled by age into 18-55, 56-69 and 70-plus year subgroups, with around 150, 28 and 57 TCR-sequenced participants respectively. Beyond this particular receptor, the publication reports: The vaccine-associated CD4 TCRs covered the entire spike protein, and the dominant responses fell in regions 160-218 and 743-854. Most participants were white British and females outnumbered males, and the authors suggested that clonal diversity may have been underestimated. In the small 56-69-year group, the increase in depth fell short of significance, most likely because of low power. Because no samples from the day 14 peak response were available, repertoires could be characterized only after the peak T cell response. Epitopes outside the regions mutated in the B.1.351 and B.1.1.7 variants were reportedly recognized by nearly half of the unique spike-specific TCRs. A significant rise in spike-specific TCR breadth and depth was observed after two AZD1222 doses relative to day 0 and relative to MenACWY recipients. Only 5 to 7 AZD1222 recipients were SARS-CoV-2 seropositive at baseline, limiting conclusions about previously exposed vaccinees.

Worth noting for this clone: Its antigen is unknown. Base qualities are not recorded, but no much larger clone differs from it by a single base.

The sample's time point label, in plain terms: baseline before first vaccination. Samples from vaccinated people were obtained from the UK trials COV001 and COV002, which included a single-blind randomized controlled phase 2/3 trial of AZD1222 (ChAdOx1 nCoV-19) in healthy adults. For TCRbeta chain sequencing, PBMC samples were collected from trial participants at day 0 and at day 28 after the second dose. The CDR3 regions of human TCRbeta chains were subjected to immunosequencing. In the source study's methods: TCRs in the repertoires were matched against a reference library of SARS-CoV-2-specific TCRs that had been generated with the MIRA antigen-specificity platform. Breadth was defined as the fraction of unique TCRs that were SARS-CoV-2-associated, and depth was defined as the fraction of total T cells that were SARS-CoV-2-associated. Using the MIRA data, each spike-specific TCR was mapped to the spike region that the TCR reacts to and placed in a CD4 or CD8 class. Log10-transformed breadth and depth values were compared by one-way ANOVA with Sidak's multiple comparisons tests. Not all clones reach the TCRdb copy of this immuneACCESS table, which keeps in-frame sequences only. Checked studies attribute under half of the gap to unresolved V genes and leave the rest unexplained. That table supplies the V and J calls and clone size; D and trimming were determined from the DNA. This sample lists roughly 130,000 clones; over 75% were detected once. Around 8% of the sample goes to the ten largest clones.

Germline trimming: 3 bases from V, 5 bases from J; junction bases outside gene matches: 5. Taken from cysteine to phenylalanine, the CDR3 has 15 residues. Solely the CDR3 DNA is kept, with 45 bases framed from the first base. The germline V gene encodes CDR1 SGHTS and CDR2 YDEGEE. This receptor chain uses TRBV5-8 and TRBJ1-4, and 9 junction bases match TRBD1. Material: peripheral blood, obtained on day 0 of AZD1222 vaccination. The origin of this receptor is an adult in good health. The CDR3 protein is CASSSLGTGNEKLFF. The nucleotide sequence reads as follows: TGTGCCAGCAGCTCCCTCGGGACAGGGAATGAAAAACTGTTTTTT.